These T cell receptor beta chains were read from a single sample in a study of long-term antiretroviral therapy in people with HIV. Produced via immunoSEQ multiplex PCR; TCRdb's table is partial and in-frame only. The profile shows under 25,000 clones, roughly 90% of them singletons. The specimen comprised unsorted PBMCs, sampled 0.6 years after starting antiretroviral therapy. The source of these receptors is a man in his 60s with HIV. Each CDR3 is given with its conserved first and last residue.

j_gene,len,v_gene,CDR3aa
TRBJ2-3,19,TRBV15,CATSGPKTGTNPSTDTQYF
TRBJ2-1,15,TRBV27,CASSRFRLAGNEQFF
TRBJ2-3,18,TRBV10-3,CAISESTVIRAGADTQYF
TRBJ2-5,15,TRBV10-3,CAISEPGQGWGTQYF
TRBJ2-1,13,TRBV7-3,CASSLEGVSGQFF
TRBJ1-2,16,TRBV9,CASSVGLQHFYGGYTF
TRBJ2-5,13,TRBV7-2,CASSLEREETQYF
TRBJ2-4,15,TRBV7-6,CASSPQLLAVDIQYF
TRBJ1-4,15,TRBV9,CASSVMGLVKEKLFF
TRBJ1-4,15,TRBV15,CATSSRTGANEKLFF
TRBJ1-5,15,TRBV19,CASSIGGARNQPQHF
TRBJ1-5,13,TRBV5-8,CASSLDQNGPQHF
TRBJ1-1,12,TRBV5-4,CASSSVGLRAFF
TRBJ2-5,11,TRBV30,CAWSVSQAQYF
TRBJ1-5,16,TRBV5-5,CASSLGVVVGNQPQHF
TRBJ2-3,16,TRBV7-6,CASSPTSGGTLDTQYF
TRBJ1-4,13,TRBV7-9,CASSFRANEKLFF
TRBJ1-2,11,TRBV20-1,CSPDRDGGYTF
TRBJ1-2,15,TRBV4-1,CASSQDTNRDYGYTF
TRBJ2-3,12,TRBV6-6,CASSWRVGTQYF
TRBJ2-7,15,TRBV15,CATSRDSDFPYEQYF
TRBJ1-2,13,TRBV5-6,CASSHPDSYGYTF
TRBJ1-5,13,TRBV5-6,CASSLRANQPQHF
TRBJ1-3,13,TRBV29-1,CSVDSGSGNTIYF
TRBJ1-1,14,TRBV6-6,CASSPTSMNTEAFF
TRBJ2-5,17,TRBV5-1,CASSLRLIAGVWETQYF
TRBJ2-2,15,TRBV30,CASDGRPASTGELFF
TRBJ2-5,16,TRBV11-2,CASSLTRLAGKETQYF
TRBJ2-3,15,TRBV5-1,CASSVIQGKEDTQYF
TRBJ1-2,12,TRBV29-1,CSVPGTENGYTF
TRBJ1-2,12,TRBV7-9,CASSPDISGYTF
TRBJ1-6,16,TRBV11-2,CASSLEIRGLDSPLHF
TRBJ2-1,16,TRBV7-2,CASSSRLQRSLNEQFF
TRBJ1-2,14,TRBV28,CASSSPATGGGYTF
TRBJ1-2,13,TRBV4-3,CASSPLPEGGYTF
TRBJ1-5,14,TRBV18,CASSRPGENQPQHF
TRBJ1-1,14,TRBV5-1,CASSLDPGDTEAFF
TRBJ2-7,14,TRBV5-1,CASSLDFQAYEQYF
TRBJ2-7,13,TRBV29-1,CSATIPTGIGQYF
TRBJ2-7,15,TRBV7-2,CASRPYSTRSYEQYF
TRBJ2-6,15,TRBV21-1,CASSKDSSGANVLTF
TRBJ1-2,13,TRBV7-3,CASSLSQGGGYTF
TRBJ2-5,12,TRBV5-1,CASSLLQETQYF
TRBJ1-6,16,TRBV7-3,CASSLEADPVHSPLHF
TRBJ1-1,15,TRBV5-1,CASSFFGTVNTEAFF
TRBJ1-5,14,TRBV18,CASSPRQGDQPQHF
TRBJ2-7,14,TRBV2,CASSDARFSYEQYF
TRBJ1-4,16,TRBV5-1,CASSLAPDLEGEKLFF
TRBJ2-6,15,TRBV9,CASRLDLSGANVLTF
TRBJ2-2,18,TRBV4-3,CASSQDPLGGSGWGELFF
TRBJ2-3,14,TRBV5-1,CASSVLAGGDTQYF
TRBJ1-2,14,TRBV5-4,CASSSTGALDGYTF
TRBJ2-1,14,TRBV9,CASSVDHYYNEQFF